This T cell receptor (beta chain) was profiled in a study of cytomegalovirus exposure and HLA in healthy donors. Looking at the study overall: Within an early data release were about 80 million unique TCRs drawn from HLA-typed donors. General observations from the study: Later on, a genetic analysis was performed. It linked a missense variant in DCLRE1C with V- and J-gene trimming of TCR beta. For most TCR beta V segments, an earlier analysis put the productive rate at about 90% or about 30% of the time. TCR beta chains numbering roughly 150 were designated cytomegalovirus-associated.

PCR involved 60 Vbeta and 13 Jbeta primers. Produced via immunoSEQ multiplex PCR; TCRdb's table is partial and in-frame only. Of some 93,000 clones in the sample, 65% were seen once. In regard to this clone: Its target is unknown.

The CDR3 spans 19 residues. The junction had 12 bases not matched to a gene; V was cut back by 4 bases and J by 0 bases. Germline-derived CDR1 and CDR2 are SGHDT and YYEEEE. The gene calls are TRBV5-6 and TRBJ2-4; TRBD2 matches 11 bases. This clonotype was sampled from a boy aged 5-17 years in good health and CMV-seropositive. Sequencing was carried out using PBMCs. CDR3 in amino acids: CASSGQGLAVVVAKNIQYF. DNA for the CDR3: TGTGCCAGCAGCGGACAGGGACTAGCGGTTGTCGTAGCCAAAAACATTCAGTACTTC. The full variable domain, its missing parts supplied by reference TRBV5-6 and TRBJ2-4, is DAGVTQSPTHLIKTRGQQVTLRCSPKSGHDTVSWYQQALGQGPQFIFQYYEEEERQRGNFPDRFSGHQFPNYSSELNVNALLLGDSALYLCASSGQGLAVVVAKNIQYFGAGTRLSVL.